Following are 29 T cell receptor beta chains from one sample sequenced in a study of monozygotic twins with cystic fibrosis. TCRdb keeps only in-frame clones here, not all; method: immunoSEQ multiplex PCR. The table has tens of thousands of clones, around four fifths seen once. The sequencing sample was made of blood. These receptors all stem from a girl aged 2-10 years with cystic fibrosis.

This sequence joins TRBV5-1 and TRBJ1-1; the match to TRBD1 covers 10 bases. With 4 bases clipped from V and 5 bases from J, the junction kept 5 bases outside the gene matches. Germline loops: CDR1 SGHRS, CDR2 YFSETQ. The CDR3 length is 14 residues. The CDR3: CASSAGQGMTEAFF. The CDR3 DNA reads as TGCGCCAGCAGCGCGGGACAGGGGATGACTGAAGCTTTCTTT.

The CDR3 DNA is TGCGCCAGCAGCTTGGCGTCGGAGTATGGCTACACCTTC. Translating it yields CASSLASEYGYTF. This chain links TRBV5-1 with TRBJ1-2; no clear D gene. The CDR3 runs to 13 residues. Looked up from germline, CDR1 is SGHRS and CDR2 is YFSETQ. The V gene lost 0 bases and the J gene lost 5 bases, with 8 bases spanning the gap.

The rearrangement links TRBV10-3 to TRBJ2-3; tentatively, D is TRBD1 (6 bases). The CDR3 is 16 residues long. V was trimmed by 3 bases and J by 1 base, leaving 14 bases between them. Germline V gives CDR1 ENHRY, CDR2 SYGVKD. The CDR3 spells CAISDSGTPGTDTQYF. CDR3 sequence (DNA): TGTGCCATCAGTGATTCCGGGACACCAGGCACAGATACGCAGTATTTT.

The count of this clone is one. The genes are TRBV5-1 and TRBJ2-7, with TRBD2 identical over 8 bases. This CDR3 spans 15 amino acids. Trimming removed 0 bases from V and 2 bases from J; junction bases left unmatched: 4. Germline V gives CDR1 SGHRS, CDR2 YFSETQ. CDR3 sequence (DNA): TGCGCCAGCAGCTTGGCTAGCGGGTTTACCTACGAGCAGTACTTC. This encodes CASSLASGFTYEQYF.

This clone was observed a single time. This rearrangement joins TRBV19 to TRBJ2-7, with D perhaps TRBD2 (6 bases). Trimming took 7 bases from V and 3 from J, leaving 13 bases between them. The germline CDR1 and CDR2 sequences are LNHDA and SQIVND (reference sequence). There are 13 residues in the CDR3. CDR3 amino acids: CASNDGGGYEQYF. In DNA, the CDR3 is TGTGCCAGTAACGACGGGGGAGGCTACGAGCAGTACTTC.

The CDR3 DNA is TGTGCCAGCAGCAAAGGTTCCGGGGCCAACGTCCTGACTTTC. Protein sequence: CASSKGSGANVLTF. V usage is TRBV21-1 and J usage is TRBJ2-6. TRBV21-1 is recorded as a pseudogene. This CDR3 has 14 amino acids.

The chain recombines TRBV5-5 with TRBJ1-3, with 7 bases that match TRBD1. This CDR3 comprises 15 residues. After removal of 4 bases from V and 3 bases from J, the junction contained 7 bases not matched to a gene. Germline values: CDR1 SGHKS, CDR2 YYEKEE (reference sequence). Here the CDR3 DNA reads TGTGCCAGCAGCCCCGGGCAGGGGGTTGGAAACACCATATATTTT. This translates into CASSPGQGVGNTIYF.

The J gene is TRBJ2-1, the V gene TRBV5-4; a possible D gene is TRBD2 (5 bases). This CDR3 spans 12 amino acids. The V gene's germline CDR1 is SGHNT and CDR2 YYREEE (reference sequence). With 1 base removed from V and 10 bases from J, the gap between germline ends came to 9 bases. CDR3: CASSLSQREQFF. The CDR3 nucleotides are TGTGCCAGCAGCTTGTCCCAGCGGGAGCAGTTCTTC.

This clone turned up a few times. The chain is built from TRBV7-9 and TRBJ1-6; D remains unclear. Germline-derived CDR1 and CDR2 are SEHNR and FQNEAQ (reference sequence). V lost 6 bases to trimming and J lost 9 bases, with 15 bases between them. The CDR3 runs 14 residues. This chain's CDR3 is CASRPTAAGSPLHF. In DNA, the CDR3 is TGTGCCAGCAGGCCCACGGCGGCAGGTTCACCCCTCCACTTT. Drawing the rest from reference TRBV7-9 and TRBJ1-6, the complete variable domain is DTGVSQNPRHKITKRGQNVTFRCDPISEHNRLYWYRQTLGQGPEFLTYFQNEAQLEKSRLLSDRFSAERPKGSFSTLEIQRTEQGDSAMYLCASRPTAAGSPLHFGNGTRLTVT.

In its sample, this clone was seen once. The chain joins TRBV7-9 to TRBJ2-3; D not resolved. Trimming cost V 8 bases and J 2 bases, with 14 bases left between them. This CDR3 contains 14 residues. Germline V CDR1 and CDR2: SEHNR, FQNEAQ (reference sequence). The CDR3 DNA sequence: TGTGCCAGCCTGAGATCCGAGGCCACAGATACGCAGTATTTT. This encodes CASLRSEATDTQYF.

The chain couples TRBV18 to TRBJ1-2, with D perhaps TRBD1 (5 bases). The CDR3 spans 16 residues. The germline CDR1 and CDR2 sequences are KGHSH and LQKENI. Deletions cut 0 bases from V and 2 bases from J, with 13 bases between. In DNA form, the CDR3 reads TGTGCCAGCTCACCACCCCCCAGGGCAGGGAACTATGGCTACACCTTC. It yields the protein CASSPPPRAGNYGYTF.

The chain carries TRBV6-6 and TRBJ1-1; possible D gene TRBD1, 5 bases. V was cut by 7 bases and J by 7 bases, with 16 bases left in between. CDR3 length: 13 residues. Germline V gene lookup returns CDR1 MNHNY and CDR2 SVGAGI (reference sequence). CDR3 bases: TGTGCCAGCATTGCCCCCCCGGGACTTGAAGCTTTCTTT. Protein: CASIAPPGLEAFF.

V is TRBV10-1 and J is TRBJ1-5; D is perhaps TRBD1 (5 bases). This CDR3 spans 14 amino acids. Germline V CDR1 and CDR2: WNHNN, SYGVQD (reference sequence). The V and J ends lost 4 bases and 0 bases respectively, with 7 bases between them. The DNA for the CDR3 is TGCGCCAGCAGTGCAGGGAATAGCAATCAGCCCCAGCATTTT. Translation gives CASSAGNSNQPQHF.

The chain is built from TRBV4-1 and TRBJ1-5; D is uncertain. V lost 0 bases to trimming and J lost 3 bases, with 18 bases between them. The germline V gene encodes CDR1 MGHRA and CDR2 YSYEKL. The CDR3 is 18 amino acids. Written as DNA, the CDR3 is TGCGCCAGCAGCCAAGAATATAAGGGAGTAGCGTCCAATCAGCCCCAGCATTTT. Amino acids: CASSQEYKGVASNQPQHF.

The CDR3 is CAILPGGSNQPQHF. The CDR3 nucleotides read TGTGCCATCCTCCCGGGGGGGAGCAATCAGCCCCAGCATTTT. V gene TRBV21-1 combines with J gene TRBJ1-5. TRBV21-1 is shown as a pseudogene. The CDR3 runs to 14 residues.

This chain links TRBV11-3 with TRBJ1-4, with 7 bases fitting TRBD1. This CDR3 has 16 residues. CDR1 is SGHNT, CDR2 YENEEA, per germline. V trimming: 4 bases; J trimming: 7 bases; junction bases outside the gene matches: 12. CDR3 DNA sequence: TGTGCCAGCAGCTGTGCCGGACGACAGGGTGTTGAAAAACTGTTTTTT. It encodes CASSCAGRQGVEKLFF.

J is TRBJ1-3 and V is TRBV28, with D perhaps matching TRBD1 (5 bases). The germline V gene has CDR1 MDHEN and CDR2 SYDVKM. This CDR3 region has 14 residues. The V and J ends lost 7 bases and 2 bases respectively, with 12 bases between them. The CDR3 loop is CASTSRGPGNTIYF. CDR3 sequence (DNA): TGTGCCAGCACATCAAGGGGACCTGGAAACACCATATATTTT.

For the CDR3, the DNA is TGCGCCAGCAGCTTGGCTGGTCTCAGTAAGGTTAATGAGCAGTTCTTC. This gives the protein CASSLAGLSKVNEQFF. The chain recombines TRBV5-1 with TRBJ2-1; D remains ambiguous. The CDR3 length is 16 residues. Trimming pared 0 bases from V and 7 bases from J, leaving 17 bases between. The germline gives CDR1 SGHRS, CDR2 YFSETQ. Full variable domain (rest looked up from reference TRBV5-1 and TRBJ2-1): KAGVTQTPRYLIKTRGQQVTLSCSPISGHRSVSWYQQTPGQGLQFLFEYFSETQRNKGNFPGRFSGRQFSNSRSEMNVSTLELGDSALYLCASSLAGLSKVNEQFFGPGTRLTVL.

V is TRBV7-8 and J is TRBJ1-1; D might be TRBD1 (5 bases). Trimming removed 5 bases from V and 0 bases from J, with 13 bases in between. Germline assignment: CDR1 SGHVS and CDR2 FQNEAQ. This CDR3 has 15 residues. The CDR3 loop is CASSRDRRLNTEAFF. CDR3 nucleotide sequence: TGTGCCAGCAGCCGGGACCGCCGATTGAACACTGAAGCTTTCTTT. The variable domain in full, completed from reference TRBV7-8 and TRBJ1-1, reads GAGVSQSPRYKVAKRGQDVALRCDPISGHVSLFWYQQALGQGPEFLTYFQNEAQLDKSGLPSDRFFAERPEGSVSTLKIQRTQQEDSAVYLCASSRDRRLNTEAFFGQGTRLTVV.

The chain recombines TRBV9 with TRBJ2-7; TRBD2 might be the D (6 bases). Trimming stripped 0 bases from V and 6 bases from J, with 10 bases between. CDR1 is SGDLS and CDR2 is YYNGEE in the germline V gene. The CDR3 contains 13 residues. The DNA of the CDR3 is TGTGCCAGCAGCGTAGGGCAGGGAGGCGAGCAGTACTTC. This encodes CASSVGQGGEQYF.

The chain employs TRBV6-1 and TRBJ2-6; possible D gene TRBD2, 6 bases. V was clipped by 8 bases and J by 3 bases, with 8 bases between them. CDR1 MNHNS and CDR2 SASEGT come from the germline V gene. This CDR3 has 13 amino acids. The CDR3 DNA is TGTGCCAGCCGGGGGTTTGGGGCCAACGTCCTGACTTTC. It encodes CASRGFGANVLTF.

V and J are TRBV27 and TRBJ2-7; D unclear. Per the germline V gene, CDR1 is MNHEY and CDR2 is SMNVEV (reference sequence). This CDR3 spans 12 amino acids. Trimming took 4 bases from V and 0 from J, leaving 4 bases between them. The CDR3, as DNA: TGTGCCAGCAGTTCACCCTCCTACGAGCAGTACTTC. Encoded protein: CASSSPSYEQYF.

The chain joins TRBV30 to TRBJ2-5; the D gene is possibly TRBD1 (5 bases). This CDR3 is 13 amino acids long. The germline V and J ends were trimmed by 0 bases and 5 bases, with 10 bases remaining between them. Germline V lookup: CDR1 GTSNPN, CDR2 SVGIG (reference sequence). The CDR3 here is CAWSVKGVETQYF. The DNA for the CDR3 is TGTGCCTGGAGTGTAAAAGGGGTGGAGACCCAGTACTTC.

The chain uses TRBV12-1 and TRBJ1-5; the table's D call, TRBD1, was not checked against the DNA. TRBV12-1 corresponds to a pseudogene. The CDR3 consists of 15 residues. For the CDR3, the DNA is TGTGCCAGCAGCTTTGTTGACAGGAGCAATCAGCCCCAGCATTTT. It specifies CASSFVDRSNQPQHF.

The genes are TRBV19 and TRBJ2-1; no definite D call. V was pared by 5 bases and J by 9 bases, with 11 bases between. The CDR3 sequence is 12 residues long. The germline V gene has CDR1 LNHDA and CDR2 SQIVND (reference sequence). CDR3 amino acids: CASSLDIGEQFF. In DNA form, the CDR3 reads TGTGCCAGTAGTCTCGATATAGGTGAGCAGTTCTTC.

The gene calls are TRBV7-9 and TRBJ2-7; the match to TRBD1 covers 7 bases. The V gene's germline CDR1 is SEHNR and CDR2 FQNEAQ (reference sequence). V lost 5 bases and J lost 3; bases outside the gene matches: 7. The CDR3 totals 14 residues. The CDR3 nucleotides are TGTGCCAGCAGCATTTCGGGACAGTTCTACGAGCAGTACTTC. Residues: CASSISGQFYEQYF. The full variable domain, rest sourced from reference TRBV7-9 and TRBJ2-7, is DTGVSQNPRHKITKRGQNVTFRCDPISEHNRLYWYRQTLGQGPEFLTYFQNEAQLEKSRLLSDRFSAERPKGSFSTLEIQRTEQGDSAMYLCASSISGQFYEQYFGPGTRLTVT.

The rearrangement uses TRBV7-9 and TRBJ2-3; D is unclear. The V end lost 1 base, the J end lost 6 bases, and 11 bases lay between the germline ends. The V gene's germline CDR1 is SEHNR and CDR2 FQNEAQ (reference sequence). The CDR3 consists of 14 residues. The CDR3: CASSLGGTSDTQYF. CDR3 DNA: TGTGCCAGCAGCTTAGGGGGAACTTCGGATACGCAGTATTTT.

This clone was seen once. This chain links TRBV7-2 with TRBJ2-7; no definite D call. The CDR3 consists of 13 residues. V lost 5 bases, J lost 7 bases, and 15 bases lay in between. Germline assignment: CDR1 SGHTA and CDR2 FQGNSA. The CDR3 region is CASSGRRAGEQYF. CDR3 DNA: TGTGCCAGCAGCGGGCGTAGGGCCGGGGAGCAGTACTTC.

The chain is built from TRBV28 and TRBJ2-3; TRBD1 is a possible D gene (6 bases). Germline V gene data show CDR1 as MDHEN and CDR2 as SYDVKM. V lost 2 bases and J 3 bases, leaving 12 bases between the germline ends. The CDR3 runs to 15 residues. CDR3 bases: TGTGCCAGCAGTTTAACAGGGCAGTTTACAGATACGCAGTATTTT. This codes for CASSLTGQFTDTQYF.